What follows are 7 T cell receptor beta chains derived from one specimen sequenced in a study of neurological immune-mediated disorders. As for time point: longitudinal time-point 2. TCRdb re-called the 5' RACE reads through MiXCR, storing one row per CDR3 protein. Of approximately 85,000 distinct CDR3 sequences in the sample, under 15% were seen once. Sequencing used PBMCs. The receptors shown here come from a female donor with HTLV-1-associated myelopathy (HAM/TSP).

This clonotype was counted a single time. With a much larger clone just one base away, this may be a read error. This chain links TRBV5-1 with TRBJ2-1, with 7 bases fitting TRBD2. The CDR3 is made up of 17 amino acids. Germline values: CDR1 SGHRS, CDR2 YFSETQ. V trimming: 0 bases; J trimming: 5 bases; junction bases outside the gene matches: 11. The CDR3 spells CASSLALVGGVNNEQFF. CDR3 bases: TGCGCCAGCAGCTTGGCCCTAGTGGGGGGGGTTAACAATGAGCAGTTCTTC.

This clonotype was seen many times. This chain uses TRBV5-1 with TRBJ2-5; D unresolved. V was shortened by 2 bases and J by 0 bases, with 8 bases between the two germline ends. The CDR3 length is 14 residues. The germline V gene encodes CDR1 SGHRS and CDR2 YFSETQ. This chain's CDR3 is CASSLRGDQETQYF. For the CDR3, the DNA is TGCGCCAGCAGCTTACGCGGAGACCAAGAGACCCAGTACTTC.

In this sample, this clonotype turned up many times. The chain uses TRBV7-2 and TRBJ2-7, with 9 bases lining up with TRBD1. V shed 1 base and J 3 bases; nucleotides not matched to a gene: 4. The CDR3 has 15 residues. CDR1 is SGHTA and CDR2 is FQGNSA in the germline V gene. The chain's CDR3 is CASSLGTGASYEQYF. The CDR3 region has the DNA TGTGCCAGCAGCTTAGGGACAGGGGCCAGCTACGAGCAGTACTTC.

This clonotype came up many times. This chain joins TRBV24-1 and TRBJ2-3; D is unclear. This CDR3 has 15 residues. Germline values: CDR1 KGHDR, CDR2 SFDVKD. Trimming took off 2 bases at V and 0 bases at J, with 8 bases between the two ends. The CDR3 nucleotides are TGTGCCACCAGTGATTCTCCAGCTAGCACAGATACGCAGTATTTT. Amino acid sequence: CATSDSPASTDTQYF.

This clonotype has ten or more counts. The V gene is TRBV9, the J gene TRBJ2-3; 7 nucleotides line up with TRBD1. Trimming cost V 0 bases and J 4 bases; bases outside gene matches: 8. The length of the CDR3 is 16 residues. CDR1 and CDR2 (germline): SGDLS, YYNGEE. Here the CDR3 reads CASSVGEGGRADTQYF. CDR3 DNA: TGTGCCAGCAGCGTAGGAGAAGGGGGCCGGGCAGATACGCAGTATTTT.

This clonotype has a count of ten or more. The V gene is TRBV5-1, the J gene TRBJ2-3, with no clear D. V lost 5 bases to trimming and J lost 2 bases, with 21 bases between them. CDR1 SGHRS and CDR2 YFSETQ come from the germline V gene. CDR3 length: 17 residues. CDR3 DNA: TGCGCCAGCAGAATTCAGGCCTCGGCAGTCCCCACAGATACGCAGTATTTT. It translates to CASRIQASAVPTDTQYF.

On this clonotype: This may arise from a read error, as a much more abundant clone is one base away. This chain joins TRBV5-1 and TRBJ2-5; D is perhaps TRBD1 (5 bases). The CDR3 length is 14 residues. CDR1 SGHRS and CDR2 YFSETQ come from the germline V gene. In DNA form, the CDR3 reads TGCGCCAGCGGCTTGGGGCCAGGGTCCGGGACCCAGTACTTC. This encodes CASGLGPGSGTQYF.